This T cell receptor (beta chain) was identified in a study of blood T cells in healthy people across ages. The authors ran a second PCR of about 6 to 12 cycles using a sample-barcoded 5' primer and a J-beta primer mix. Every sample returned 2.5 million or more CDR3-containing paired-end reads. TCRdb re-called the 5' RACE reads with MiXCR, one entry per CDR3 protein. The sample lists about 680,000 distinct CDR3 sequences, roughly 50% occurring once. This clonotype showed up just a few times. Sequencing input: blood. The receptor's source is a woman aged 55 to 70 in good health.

The chain's CDR3 is CSASKGGREQYF. In DNA form, the CDR3 reads TGCAGCGCTTCCAAAGGGGGTCGCGAGCAGTACTTC. This chain joins TRBV29-1 and TRBJ2-5; D might be TRBD1 (6 bases). The DNA matches TRBJ2-7 better at its end, which makes the J call doubtful. CDR1 is SQVTM, CDR2 ANQGSEA, per germline. The CDR3 loop spans 12 amino acids.